This T cell receptor beta chain stems from a study of cytomegalovirus exposure and HLA in healthy donors. Notes on the study in general: Later, an analysis found that TCR clusters from the first cohort tended to co-occur in the approximately 130 validation repertoires. In vitro work confirmed that a few CMV-associated chains recognize CMV antigens.

The germline V gene has CDR1 WSHSY and CDR2 SAAADI. V lost 3 bases and J lost 0, with 12 bases in between. The CDR3 extends over 16 amino acids. The data were produced by immunoSEQ multiplex PCR, yet TCRdb's version contains in-frame clones alone and is incomplete. The sample has about 110,000 clones, over 85% seen once. Concerning this clone itself: What it recognizes is unknown.

Sequencing was done on a sample of PBMCs. This TCR derives from a woman aged 18-29 years in good health and CMV-seronegative. The chain joins TRBV10-2 to TRBJ1-5; D is unclear. Here the CDR3 DNA reads TGCGCCAGCAGTGAAGCGGCAGGATATAGCAATCAGCCCCAGCATTTT. Protein: CASSEAAGYSNQPQHF.